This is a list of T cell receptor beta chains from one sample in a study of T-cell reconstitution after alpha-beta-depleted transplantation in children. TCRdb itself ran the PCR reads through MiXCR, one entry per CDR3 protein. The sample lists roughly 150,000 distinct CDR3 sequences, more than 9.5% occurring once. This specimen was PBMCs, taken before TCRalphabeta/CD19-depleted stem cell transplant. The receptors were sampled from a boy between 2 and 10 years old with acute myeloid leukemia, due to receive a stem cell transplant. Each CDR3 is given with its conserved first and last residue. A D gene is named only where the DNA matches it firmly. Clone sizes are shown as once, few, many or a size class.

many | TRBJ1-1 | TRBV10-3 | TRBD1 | CAIKSGTGNTEAFF | TGTGCCATCAAGTCCGGGACAGGGAACACTGAAGCTTTCTTT
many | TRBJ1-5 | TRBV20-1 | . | CSATRDFNQPQHF | TGCAGTGCTACCAGGGACTTCAATCAGCCCCAGCATTTT
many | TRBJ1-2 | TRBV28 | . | CASSLSLSGSGGYTF | TGTGCCAGCAGTTTGTCCCTCTCAGGGTCGGGAGGCTACACCTTC
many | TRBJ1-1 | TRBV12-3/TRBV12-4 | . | CASSEGGTEAFF | TGTGCCAGCAGTGAGGGAGGGACTGAAGCTTTCTTT
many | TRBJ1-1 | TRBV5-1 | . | CASKEVGRLNTEAFF | TGCGCCAGCAAAGAGGTAGGCCGCCTGAACACTGAAGCTTTCTTT
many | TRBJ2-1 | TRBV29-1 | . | CSFRDGHNEQFF | TGCAGCTTCCGGGACGGACACAATGAGCAGTTCTTC
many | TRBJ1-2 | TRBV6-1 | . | CASTPGGRDGYTF | TGTGCCAGCACCCCTGGGGGAAGGGATGGCTACACCTTC
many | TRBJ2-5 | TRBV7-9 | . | CASTVRQETQYF | TGTGCCAGCACCGTTCGCCAAGAGACCCAGTACTTC
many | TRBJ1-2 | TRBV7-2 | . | CASSYFRGVDGYTF | TGTGCCAGCAGCTATTTTAGGGGGGTTGATGGCTACACCTTC
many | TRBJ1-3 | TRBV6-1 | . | CASSRDNSGNTIYF | TGTGCCAGCAGCCGGGACAACTCTGGAAACACCATATATTTT
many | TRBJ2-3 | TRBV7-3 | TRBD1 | CASSLSRDRRSFQYF | TGTGCCAGCAGCTTAAGCCGGGACAGGCGAAGTTTCCAGTATTTT
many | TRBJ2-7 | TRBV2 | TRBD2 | CASSRTSGRFYEQYF | TGTGCCAGCAGCCGGACTAGCGGGAGGTTCTACGAGCAGTACTTC
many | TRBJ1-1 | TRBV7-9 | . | CASSTAMTEAFF | TGTGCCAGCAGCACCGCCATGACTGAAGCTTTCTTT
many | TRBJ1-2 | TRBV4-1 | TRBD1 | CASSQDSGTGLGYTF | TGCGCCAGCAGCCAAGATTCGGGGACAGGGCTAGGCTACACCTTC
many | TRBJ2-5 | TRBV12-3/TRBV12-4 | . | CASSQGLQETQYF | TGTGCCAGCAGTCAGGGTCTTCAAGAGACCCAGTACTTC
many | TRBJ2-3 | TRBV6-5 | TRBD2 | CASKAGGEGNTDTQYF | TGTGCCAGCAAGGCGGGGGGGGAGGGAAACACAGATACGCAGTATTTT
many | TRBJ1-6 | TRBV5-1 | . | CASSLQGYYNSPLHF | TGCGCCAGCAGCCTACAGGGATACTATAATTCACCCCTCCACTTT
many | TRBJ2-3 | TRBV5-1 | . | CASSLAEGRRLKDTQYF | TGCGCCAGCAGCTTGGCCGAGGGAAGACGGTTGAAGGATACGCAGTATTTT
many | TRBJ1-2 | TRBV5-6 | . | CASSLGPWKGYTF | TGTGCCAGCAGCTTGGGACCATGGAAGGGCTACACCTTC
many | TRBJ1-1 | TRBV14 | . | CASSQGGIGTEAFF | TGTGCCAGCAGCCAGGGGGGGATTGGCACTGAAGCTTTCTTT
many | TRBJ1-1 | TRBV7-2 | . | CASSFGWDGNTEAFF | TGTGCCAGCAGCTTTGGATGGGACGGGAACACTGAAGCTTTCTTT
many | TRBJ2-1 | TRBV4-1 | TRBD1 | CASSQGWDSRNEQFF | TGCGCCAGCAGCCAGGGTTGGGACAGCCGCAATGAGCAGTTCTTC
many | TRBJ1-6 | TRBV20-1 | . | CSARVRPYADNSPLHF | TGCAGTGCTAGAGTTCGGCCCTACGCCGATAATTCACCCCTCCACTTT
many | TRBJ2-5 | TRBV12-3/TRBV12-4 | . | CASSRVGGLRETQYF | TGTGCCAGCAGTCGGGTTGGCGGCCTCCGGGAGACCCAGTACTTC
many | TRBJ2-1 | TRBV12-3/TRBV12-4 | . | CASIKKAPYNEQFF | TGTGCCAGCATTAAGAAAGCCCCCTACAATGAGCAGTTCTTC
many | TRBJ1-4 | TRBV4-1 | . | CASTLTGLNEKLFF | TGCGCCAGCACCCTCACAGGGCTTAATGAAAAACTGTTTTTT
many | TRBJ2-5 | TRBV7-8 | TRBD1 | CASSPLGTGGSEETQYF | TGTGCCAGCAGCCCTCTCGGGACAGGGGGATCCGAAGAGACCCAGTACTTC